These T cell receptor beta chains were read from a single sample in a study of control samples from healthy donors and cancer patients. The table came from immunoSEQ multiplex PCR; TCRdb's copy has only in-frame clones and leaves some out. The sample shows approximately 66,000 clones, around 89% of them seen only once. The sample comprised PBMCs. The source is a man aged 60-69 years with colorectal cancer. The CDR3 runs from the conserved cysteine through the conserved F or W. A D gene is named only where the DNA matches it firmly. Clone size, where shown, is once, few, many, or a class for clones that have expanded.

V gene	clone size	CDR3 length	D gene	J gene	CDR3 protein	CDR3 DNA
TRBV7-3	few	13	.	TRBJ1-1	CASSSRGVTEAFF	TGTGCCAGCAGCTCGAGGGGGGTCACTGAAGCTTTCTTT
TRBV3-1/TRBV3-2	.	15	.	TRBJ2-5	CASSQAGRGLETQYF	TGTGCCAGCAGCCAAGCGGGCAGGGGCTTAGAGACCCAGTACTTC
TRBV11-1	.	13	.	TRBJ1-1	CASSLLRDTEAFF	TGTGCCAGCAGCCTCCTGAGGGACACTGAAGCTTTCTTT
TRBV19	.	19	TRBD2	TRBJ2-3	CASSKTRLAGGLSTDTQYF	TGTGCCAGTAGTAAGACGAGGCTAGCGGGGGGCCTCAGCACAGATACGCAGTATTTT
TRBV27	.	13	.	TRBJ1-1	CAIQQAPNTEAFF	TGTGCTATTCAACAAGCACCGAACACTGAAGCTTTCTTT
TRBV6-5	.	13	.	TRBJ2-5	CASSPGRGETQYF	TGTGCCAGCAGTCCGGGACGTGGGGAGACCCAGTACTTC
TRBV6-5	.	15	TRBD1	TRBJ1-1	CASSADRGMNTEAFF	TGTGCCAGCTCCGCGGACAGGGGAATGAACACTGAAGCTTTCTTT
TRBV7-3	.	17	.	TRBJ2-1	CASSSLQGLPPDNEQFF	TGTGCCAGCAGCTCCCTACAAGGACTTCCCCCAGACAATGAGCAGTTCTTC
TRBV28	.	15	TRBD1	TRBJ2-5	CASRIRTGSGETQYF	TGTGCCAGCAGAATACGGACAGGGAGTGGAGAGACCCAGTACTTC
TRBV5-6	.	13	TRBD2	TRBJ2-1	CASHGEGYNEQFF	TGTGCCAGCCACGGGGAGGGCTACAATGAGCAGTTCTTC
TRBV18	.	16	.	TRBJ1-3	CASSQNGGASGNTIYF	TGTGCCAGCTCACAGAACGGGGGCGCTTCTGGAAACACCATATATTTT
TRBV11-2	.	18	TRBD2	TRBJ2-7	CASSHFISGGAPPNEQYF	TGTGCCAGCAGCCACTTTATAAGCGGGGGGGCCCCCCCCAACGAGCAGTACTTC
TRBV5-1	.	15	.	TRBJ1-1	CASSWGGGSDTEAFF	TGCGCCAGCAGCTGGGGTGGGGGCTCGGACACTGAAGCTTTCTTT
TRBV12-3/TRBV12-4	.	12	.	TRBJ2-5	CASSDGKETQYF	TGTGCCAGCTCGGACGGGAAAGAGACCCAGTACTTC
TRBV5-1	.	15	TRBD1	TRBJ2-7	CASSLRTGGPYEQYF	TGCGCCAGCAGCTTAAGGACAGGGGGCCCCTACGAGCAGTACTTC
TRBV11-3	.	18	TRBD2	TRBJ2-3	CASTNYESGGGSTDTQYF	TGTGCCAGCACCAACTACGAAAGCGGGGGGGGAAGCACAGATACGCAGTATTTT
TRBV2	.	13	.	TRBJ1-3	CASSGRLEDTIYF	TGTGCCAGCAGTGGGCGGCTGGAAGACACCATATATTTT
TRBV5-1	.	16	TRBD1	TRBJ2-1	CASSLDRGTGFNEQFF	TGCGCCAGCAGCTTGGACCGGGGGACAGGGTTCAATGAGCAGTTCTTC
TRBV3-1/TRBV3-2	.	19	TRBD1	TRBJ2-1	CASSQDRDRGQKGGLEQFF	TGTGCCAGCAGCCAAGATCGCGACAGGGGACAAAAGGGTGGGCTTGAGCAGTTCTTC
TRBV11-2	.	15	TRBD2	TRBJ2-1	CASSPTSGGVNEQFF	TGTGCCAGCAGCCCCACTAGCGGGGGGGTCAATGAGCAGTTCTTC
TRBV5-1	.	14	.	TRBJ2-1	CASSLRGTTDEQFF	TGCGCCAGCAGCTTGCGGGGCACCACGGATGAGCAGTTCTTC
TRBV5-6	.	13	TRBD1	TRBJ1-3	CASSWDRGNTIYF	TGTGCCAGCAGCTGGGACAGGGGAAACACCATATATTTT
TRBV5-6	.	8	.	TRBJ1-5	CASSIPGF	TGTGCCAGCAGTATTCCTGGTTTT
TRBV5-4	.	14	.	TRBJ1-2	CASTYATGTDGYTF	TGTGCCAGCACTTACGCCACCGGGACGGATGGCTACACCTTC
TRBV4-1	.	15	TRBD1	TRBJ1-5	CASSQSGDRDQPQHF	TGCGCCAGCAGCCAGAGCGGGGACAGGGATCAGCCCCAGCATTTT
TRBV27	.	16	TRBD1	TRBJ1-4	CASSLWGGQGYEKLFF	TGTGCCAGCAGTTTATGGGGCGGACAGGGGTATGAAAAACTGTTTTTT
TRBV5-8	.	17	TRBD2	TRBJ2-4	CASSPAGLARAKNIQYF	TGTGCCAGCAGCCCCGCGGGACTAGCGAGGGCCAAAAACATTCAGTACTTC
TRBV12-3/TRBV12-4	.	12	.	TRBJ1-4	CASSPGDEKLFF	TGTGCCAGCAGTCCCGGGGACGAAAAACTGTTTTTT
TRBV6-5	.	12	.	TRBJ2-5	CASRKSQETQYF	TGTGCCAGCAGAAAAAGCCAAGAGACCCAGTACTTC
TRBV7-3	once	12	.	TRBJ2-7	CASSLGRYEQYF	TGTGCCAGCAGCTTGGGTCGCTACGAGCAGTACTTC
TRBV14	.	15	TRBD1	TRBJ2-5	CASSRIGTGQETQYF	TGTGCCAGCAGCCGCATAGGGACAGGACAAGAGACCCAGTACTTC
TRBV5-1	.	16	.	TRBJ2-6	CASSLNPSSGANVLTF	TGCGCCAGCAGCTTGAACCCATCCTCTGGGGCCAACGTCCTGACTTTC
TRBV19	.	15	.	TRBJ2-1	CASSIGPSSYNEQFF	TGTGCCAGTAGTATCGGTCCCTCCTCCTACAATGAGCAGTTCTTC
TRBV27	.	13	.	TRBJ1-5	CASSLWADQPQHF	TGTGCCAGCAGTTTATGGGCAGATCAGCCCCAGCATTTT
TRBV5-4	.	13	.	TRBJ2-3	CASSYGTRDTQYF	TGTGCCAGCAGCTACGGGACTCGAGATACGCAGTATTTT
TRBV30	.	14	.	TRBJ1-2	CAWTGTLMGYGYTF	TGTGCCTGGACCGGGACACTGATGGGGTATGGCTACACCTTC
TRBV19	once	14	.	TRBJ2-7	CASSIQDSSYEQYF	TGTGCCAGTAGTATACAGGACAGCTCCTACGAGCAGTACTTC
TRBV5-1	once	17	TRBD1	TRBJ2-5	CASSLAGQSLLKETQYF	TGCGCCAGCAGCTTGGCGGGACAGAGTCTTTTAAAAGAGACCCAGTACTTC
TRBV30	.	15	.	TRBJ1-5	CAWSAGTNSNQPQHF	TGTGCCTGGAGTGCAGGGACAAACAGCAATCAGCCCCAGCATTTT
TRBV27	.	15	.	TRBJ2-7	CASSTTGSSSYEQYF	TGTGCCAGCAGTACGACAGGTTCTAGCTCCTACGAGCAGTACTTC
TRBV29-1	.	14	TRBD1	TRBJ1-2	CSVEDYGRGLGYTF	TGCAGCGTTGAGGACTACGGCAGGGGGCTTGGCTACACCTTC